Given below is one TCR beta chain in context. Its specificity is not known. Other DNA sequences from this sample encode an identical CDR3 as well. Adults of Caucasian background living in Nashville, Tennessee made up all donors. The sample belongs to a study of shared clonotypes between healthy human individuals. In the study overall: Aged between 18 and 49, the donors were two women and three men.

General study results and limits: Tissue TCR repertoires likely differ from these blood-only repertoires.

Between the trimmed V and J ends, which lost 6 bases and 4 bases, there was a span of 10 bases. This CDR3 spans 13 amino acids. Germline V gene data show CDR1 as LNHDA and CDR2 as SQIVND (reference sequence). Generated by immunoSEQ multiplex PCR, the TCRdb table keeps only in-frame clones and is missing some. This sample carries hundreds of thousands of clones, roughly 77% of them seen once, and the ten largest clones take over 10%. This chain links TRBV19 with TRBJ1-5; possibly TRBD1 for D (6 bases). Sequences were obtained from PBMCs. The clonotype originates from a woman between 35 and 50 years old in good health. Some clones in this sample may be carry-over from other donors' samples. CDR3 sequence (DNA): TGTGCCAGTAGCAGAGACAGGAATCAGCCCCAGCATTTT. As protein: CASSRDRNQPQHF.